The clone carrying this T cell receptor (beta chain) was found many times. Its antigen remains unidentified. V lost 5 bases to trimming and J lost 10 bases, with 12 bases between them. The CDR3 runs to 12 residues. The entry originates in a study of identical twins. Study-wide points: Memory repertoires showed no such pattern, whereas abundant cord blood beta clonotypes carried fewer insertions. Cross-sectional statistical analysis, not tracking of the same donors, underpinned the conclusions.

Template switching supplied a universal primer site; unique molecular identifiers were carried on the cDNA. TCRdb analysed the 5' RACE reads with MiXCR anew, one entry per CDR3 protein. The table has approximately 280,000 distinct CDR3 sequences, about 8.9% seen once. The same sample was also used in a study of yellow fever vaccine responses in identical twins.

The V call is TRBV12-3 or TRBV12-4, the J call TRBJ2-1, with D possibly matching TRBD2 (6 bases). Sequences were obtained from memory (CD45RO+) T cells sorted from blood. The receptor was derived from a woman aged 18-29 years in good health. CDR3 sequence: CASSPSGGEQFF. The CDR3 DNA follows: TGTGCCAGCAGTCCGTCCGGAGGGGAGCAGTTCTTC.